These 10 T cell receptor beta chains were all obtained from the same sample, sequenced in a study of cytomegalovirus exposure and HLA in healthy donors. The PCR used 60 Vbeta and 13 Jbeta primers. Here immunoSEQ multiplex PCR was the method, and the copy in TCRdb shows in-frame clones only, minus some. Here the sample table reports 150,000 to 200,000 clones. Input material: PBMCs. These receptors were obtained from a woman aged 18-29 years in good health and CMV-seropositive.

This chain connects TRBV7-8 to TRBJ1-5, with a tentative D call TRBD1 (5 bases). Per the germline V gene, CDR1 is SGHVS and CDR2 is FQNEAQ. The CDR3 is 17 residues long. V gave up 2 bases and J gave up 2 bases, with 16 bases separating them. CDR3 coding DNA: TGTGCCAGCAGCTTAAGTGAATGGGGCAGGGGCAATCAGCCCCAGCATTTT. This gives the protein CASSLSEWGRGNQPQHF. Full variable domain (rest looked up from reference TRBV7-8 and TRBJ1-5): GAGVSQSPRYKVAKRGQDVALRCDPISGHVSLFWYQQALGQGPEFLTYFQNEAQLDKSGLPSDRFFAERPEGSVSTLKIQRTQQEDSAVYLCASSLSEWGRGNQPQHFGDGTRLSIL.

The chain couples TRBV30 to TRBJ2-1; D possibly corresponds to TRBD2 (6 bases). Trimming removed 1 base at V and 6 bases at J, with 13 bases between. Germline V gene lookup returns CDR1 GTSNPN and CDR2 SVGIG (reference sequence). The CDR3 is 14 amino acids. The chain's CDR3 is CAWSAETRINEQFF. The CDR3 nucleotides read TGTGCCTGGAGTGCTGAGACTAGAATCAATGAGCAGTTCTTC. Based on the CDR3 plus reference TRBV30 and TRBJ2-1, the full variable domain is SQTIHQWPATLVQPVGSPLSLECTVEGTSNPNLYWYRQAAGRGLQLLFYSVGIGQISSEVPQNLSASRPQDRQFILSSKKLLLSDSGFYLCAWSAETRINEQFFGPGTRLTVL.

This rearrangement joins TRBV5-1 to TRBJ2-7; 7 positions agree with TRBD2. Germline V gene sequence: CDR1 SGHRS, CDR2 YFSETQ. After removal of 1 base from V and 2 bases from J, the junction contained 9 bases not matched to a gene. The CDR3 is made up of 16 amino acids. The chain's CDR3 is CASSLWAGVSTYEQYF. CDR3 nucleotide sequence: TGCGCCAGCAGCTTGTGGGCGGGAGTGTCCACCTACGAGCAGTACTTC. Full variable domain (missing parts from reference TRBV5-1 and TRBJ2-7): KAGVTQTPRYLIKTRGQQVTLSCSPISGHRSVSWYQQTPGQGLQFLFEYFSETQRNKGNFPGRFSGRQFSNSRSEMNVSTLELGDSALYLCASSLWAGVSTYEQYFGPGTRLTVT.

V gene TRBV5-1 combines with J gene TRBJ1-1; tentative D call: TRBD1 (5 bases). The CDR3 runs to 14 residues. The germline CDR1 and CDR2 sequences are SGHRS and YFSETQ. Trimming removed 6 bases at V and 6 bases at J, with 18 bases between. This CDR3 reads CASILDPGKAEAFF. In DNA, the CDR3 is TGCGCCAGCATCCTGGACCCAGGGAAAGCTGAAGCTTTCTTT.

V gene TRBV5-4 combines with J gene TRBJ2-5; D might be TRBD2 (6 bases). The CDR3 has 14 residues. The V gene's germline CDR1 is SGHNT and CDR2 YYREEE (reference sequence). Trimming removed 0 bases at V and 5 bases at J, with 11 bases between. CDR3 nucleotide sequence: TGTGCCAGCAGCTTGGTCGGGGGTCGGGAGACCCAGTACTTC. The encoded protein is CASSLVGGRETQYF.

V gene TRBV7-3 combines with J gene TRBJ2-3, with a tentative D call TRBD1 (6 bases). Trimming cost V 4 bases and J 2 bases, with 13 bases left between them. Germline assignment: CDR1 SGHTA and CDR2 FQGTGA. CDR3 length equals 15 residues. The CDR3 here is CASSSSGAATDTQYF. In DNA, the CDR3 is TGTGCCAGCAGCTCATCAGGGGCGGCCACAGATACGCAGTATTTT. The entire variable domain, with the rest obtained from reference TRBV7-3 and TRBJ2-3, is as follows: GAGVSQTPSNKVTEKGKYVELRCDPISGHTALYWYRQSLGQGPEFLIYFQGTGAADDSGLPNDRFFAVRPEGSVSTLKIQRTERGDSAVYLCASSSSGAATDTQYFGPGTRLTVL.

The V gene is TRBV9, the J gene TRBJ2-2; 8 bases agree with TRBD1. The CDR3 contains 15 residues. With 4 bases clipped from V and 2 bases from J, the junction kept 4 bases outside the gene matches. CDR1 and CDR2 (germline): SGDLS, YYNGEE. The CDR3 is CASSLGQGNTGELFF. Here the CDR3 DNA reads TGTGCCAGCAGCCTCGGACAGGGTAACACCGGGGAGCTGTTTTTT.

This chain joins TRBV4-1 and TRBJ2-2; D gene uncertain. The V gene's germline CDR1 is MGHRA and CDR2 YSYEKL. CDR3 length: 16 amino acids. V lost 0 bases and J 1 base, leaving 9 bases between the germline ends. This CDR3 is CASSQEIGRNTGELFF. The CDR3 DNA reads TGCGCCAGCAGCCAAGAGATTGGTAGGAACACCGGGGAGCTGTTTTTT.

The chain joins TRBV5-4 to TRBJ1-1, with TRBD1 as a possible D gene (5 bases). The CDR3 spans 15 residues. Germline CDR1 is SGHNT and CDR2 is YYREEE (reference sequence). Between the trimmed V and J ends, which lost 0 bases and 4 bases, there was a span of 13 bases. This chain's CDR3 is CASSLDGGKVTEAFF. The DNA for the CDR3 is TGTGCCAGCAGCTTGGACGGGGGTAAAGTCACTGAAGCTTTCTTT.

The rearrangement joins TRBV5-1 to TRBJ2-1, with 11 nucleotides matching TRBD2. This CDR3 contains 16 residues. J was trimmed by 5 bases and V by 2 bases; bases with no gene match: 6. The germline V gene has CDR1 SGHRS and CDR2 YFSETQ. The CDR3 DNA is TGCGCCAGCAGCTTTCTAGCGGGGGGCATGAACAATGAGCAGTTCTTC. It yields the protein CASSFLAGGMNNEQFF.